This TCR beta chain was profiled in a study of T cell repertoires in cytomegalovirus infection. Study-wide context: Public TCR beta signatures marked donors with CMV infection and the matching HLA.

TCRdb used MiXCR to reprocess the reads, holding one entry per CDR3 protein. The table has approximately 70,000 distinct CDR3 sequences, approximately 24% seen once. To note about this clonotype: As yet, its antigen is unknown.

Findings of the study overall: Cumulated frequencies of public TCR beta families served to identify carriers of CMV plus the relevant HLA. CMV-specific HLA-C-restricted TCR beta clonotypes dominated the ex vivo response.

Trimming at V came to 7 bases and at J to 4 bases, leaving 9 bases not matched to a gene. Germline values: CDR1 MNHNY, CDR2 SVGAGI (reference sequence). The CDR3 is 16 amino acids. The chain employs TRBV6-6 and TRBJ2-2, with 10 bases aligning to TRBD1. Source material: PBMCs, sequenced either directly or after in vitro stimulation (not recorded which). The origin of this receptor is a human donor in good health (CMV status not recorded). Some clones in this sample may be carry-over from other donors' samples. For the CDR3, the DNA is TGTGCCAGCACACCTCAGACAGGGGGCGGCACCGGGGAGCTGTTTTTT. This encodes CASTPQTGGGTGELFF.